This TCR beta chain was captured in a study of regulatory T cells in long-lasting Graves disease. According to the study, TCR beta libraries were built with iRepertoire HTBI primers and CDR3-region Arm-PCR. MiXCR, applied by TCRdb to the multiplex PCR reads, yields one record per CDR3 protein. The table shows 500,000 or so distinct CDR3 sequences, with roughly 16% occurring only once. This clonotype occurred once. CDR3 size: 15 residues. The germline V gene has CDR1 SEHNR and CDR2 FQNEAQ (reference sequence). Trimming took 4 bases from V and 6 from J, leaving 19 bases between them. As for time point: newly diagnosed GD, antithyroid drugs for less than 3 months. PBMC-extracted RNA yielded the TCR library. These data are also associated with another study on T cells in Graves' hyperthyroidism and ophthalmopathy. This second report adds: Each diagnosis was grounded in clinical symptoms, serum thyroxine and TRAb, thyroid ultrasound, and orbital computed tomography. Through a model of 13 V-J features, ophthalmopathy was separated from stable hyperthyroidism.

The rearrangement links TRBV7-9 to TRBJ2-7, with D perhaps given as TRBD1 or TRBD2 (6 bases each). The sequence was collected from a woman in her forties or fifties with Graves disease. This specimen was peripheral blood mononuclear cells (PBMCs), taken at new diagnosis, from a patient treated with antithyroid drugs. The CDR3 loop reads CASSSGDTGRSEQYF. Written as DNA, the CDR3 is TGTGCCAGCAGCTCTGGGGATACAGGGAGGAGCGAGCAGTACTTC.